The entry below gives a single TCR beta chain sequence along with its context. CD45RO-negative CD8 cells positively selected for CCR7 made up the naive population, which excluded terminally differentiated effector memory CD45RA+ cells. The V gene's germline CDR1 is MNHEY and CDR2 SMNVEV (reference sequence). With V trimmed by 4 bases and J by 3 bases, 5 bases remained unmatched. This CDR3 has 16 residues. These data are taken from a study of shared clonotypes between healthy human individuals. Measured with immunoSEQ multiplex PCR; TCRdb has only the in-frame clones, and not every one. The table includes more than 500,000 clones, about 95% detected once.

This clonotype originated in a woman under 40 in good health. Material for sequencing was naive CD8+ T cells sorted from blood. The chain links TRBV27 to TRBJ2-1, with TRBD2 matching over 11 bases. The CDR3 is CASSWGLAESYNEQFF. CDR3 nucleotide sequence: TGTGCCAGCAGTTGGGGACTAGCGGAGAGCTACAATGAGCAGTTCTTC.